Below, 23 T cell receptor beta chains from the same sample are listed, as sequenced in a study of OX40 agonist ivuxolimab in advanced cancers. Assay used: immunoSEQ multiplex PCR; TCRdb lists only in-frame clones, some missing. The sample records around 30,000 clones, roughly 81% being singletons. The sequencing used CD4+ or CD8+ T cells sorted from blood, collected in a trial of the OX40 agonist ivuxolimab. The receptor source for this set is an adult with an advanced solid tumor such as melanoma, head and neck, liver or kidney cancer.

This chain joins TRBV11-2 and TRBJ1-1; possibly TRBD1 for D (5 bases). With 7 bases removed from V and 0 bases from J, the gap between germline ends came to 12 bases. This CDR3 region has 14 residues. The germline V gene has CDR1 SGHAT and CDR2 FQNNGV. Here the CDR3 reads CASMGGPLNTEAFF. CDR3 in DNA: TGTGCCAGCATGGGGGGACCCTTGAACACTGAAGCTTTCTTT.

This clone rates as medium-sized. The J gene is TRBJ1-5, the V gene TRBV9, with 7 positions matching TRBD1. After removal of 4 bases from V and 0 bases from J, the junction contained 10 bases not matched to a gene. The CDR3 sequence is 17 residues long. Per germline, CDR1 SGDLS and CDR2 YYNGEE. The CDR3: CASSPSSGTDSNQPQHF. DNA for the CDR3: TGTGCCAGCAGCCCTAGCAGCGGGACAGATAGCAATCAGCCCCAGCATTTT.

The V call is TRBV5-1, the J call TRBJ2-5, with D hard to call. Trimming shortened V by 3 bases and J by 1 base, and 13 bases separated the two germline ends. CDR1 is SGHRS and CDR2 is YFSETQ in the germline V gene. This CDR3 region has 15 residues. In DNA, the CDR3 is TGCGCCAGCAGCTCGCTTGGCGGTCGCCAAGAGACCCAGTACTTC. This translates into CASSSLGGRQETQYF.

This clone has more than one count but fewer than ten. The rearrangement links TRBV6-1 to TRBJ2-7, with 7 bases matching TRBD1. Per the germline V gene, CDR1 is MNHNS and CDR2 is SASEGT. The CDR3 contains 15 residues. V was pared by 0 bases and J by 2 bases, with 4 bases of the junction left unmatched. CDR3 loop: CASSEAFRGPYEQYF. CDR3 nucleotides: TGTGCCAGCAGTGAAGCGTTTAGGGGGCCCTACGAGCAGTACTTC.

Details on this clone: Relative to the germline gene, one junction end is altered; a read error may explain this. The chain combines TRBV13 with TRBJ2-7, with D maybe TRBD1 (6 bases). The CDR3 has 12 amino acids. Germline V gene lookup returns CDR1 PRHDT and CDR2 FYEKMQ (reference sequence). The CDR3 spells CTSRLQGYEQYF. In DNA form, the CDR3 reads TGTACCAGCAGATTACAGGGTTACGAGCAGTACTTC.

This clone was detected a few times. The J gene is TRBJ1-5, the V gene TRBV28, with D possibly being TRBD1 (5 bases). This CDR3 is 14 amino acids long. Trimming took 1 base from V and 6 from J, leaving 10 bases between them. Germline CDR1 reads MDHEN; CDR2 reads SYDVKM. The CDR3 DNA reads TGTGCCAGCAGTTTATCCAGGGTGGGTCAGCCCCAGCATTTT. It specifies CASSLSRVGQPQHF.

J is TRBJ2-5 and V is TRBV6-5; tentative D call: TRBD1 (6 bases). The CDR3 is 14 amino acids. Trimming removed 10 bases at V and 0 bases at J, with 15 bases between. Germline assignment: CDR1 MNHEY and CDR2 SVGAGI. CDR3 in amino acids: CATRGQTHQETQYF. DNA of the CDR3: TGTGCCACCCGAGGACAGACCCACCAAGAGACCCAGTACTTC.

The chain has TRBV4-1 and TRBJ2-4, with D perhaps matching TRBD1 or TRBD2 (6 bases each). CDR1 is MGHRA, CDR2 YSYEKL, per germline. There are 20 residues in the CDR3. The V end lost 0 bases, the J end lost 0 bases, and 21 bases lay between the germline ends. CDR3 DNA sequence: TGCGCCAGCAGCCAAGACGGGGGCAGGGTCTCGAGAATAGCCAAAAACATTCAGTACTTC. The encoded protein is CASSQDGGRVSRIAKNIQYF.

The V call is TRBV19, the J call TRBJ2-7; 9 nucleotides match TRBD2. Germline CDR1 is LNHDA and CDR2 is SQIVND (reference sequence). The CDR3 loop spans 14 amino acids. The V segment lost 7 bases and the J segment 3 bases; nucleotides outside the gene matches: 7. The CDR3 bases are TGTGCCAGTACTCCAGCGGGAGGAAACTACGAGCAGTACTTC. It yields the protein CASTPAGGNYEQYF.

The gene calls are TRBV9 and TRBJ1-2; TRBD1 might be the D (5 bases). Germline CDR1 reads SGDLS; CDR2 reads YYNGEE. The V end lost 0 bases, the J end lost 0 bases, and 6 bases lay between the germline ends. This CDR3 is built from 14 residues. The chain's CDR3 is CASSVGQSNYGYTF. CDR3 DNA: TGTGCCAGCAGCGTAGGACAGTCTAACTATGGCTACACCTTC.

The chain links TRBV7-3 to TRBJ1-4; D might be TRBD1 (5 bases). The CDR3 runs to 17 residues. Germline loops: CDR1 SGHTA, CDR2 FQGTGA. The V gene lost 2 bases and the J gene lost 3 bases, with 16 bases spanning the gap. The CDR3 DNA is TGTGCCAGCAGCTTATCCCCTATCGGGGCGGCTAATGAAAAACTGTTTTTT. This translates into CASSLSPIGAANEKLFF.

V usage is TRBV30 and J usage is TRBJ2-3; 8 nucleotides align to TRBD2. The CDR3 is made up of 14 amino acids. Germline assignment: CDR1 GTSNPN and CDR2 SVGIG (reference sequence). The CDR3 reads CARSASGRADTQYF. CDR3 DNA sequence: TGTGCGAGATCGGCTAGCGGGCGGGCAGATACGCAGTATTTT.

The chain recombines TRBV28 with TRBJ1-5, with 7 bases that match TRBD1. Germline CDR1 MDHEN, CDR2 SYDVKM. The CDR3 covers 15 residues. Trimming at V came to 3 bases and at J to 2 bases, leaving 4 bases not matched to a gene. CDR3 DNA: TGTGCCAGCAGTTTCTTCGGGACAGGCAATCAGCCCCAGCATTTT. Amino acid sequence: CASSFFGTGNQPQHF.

DNA of the CDR3: TGTGCCAGCAGCGAACAGGGGGCGAGCACTGAAGCTTTCTTT. This codes for CASSEQGASTEAFF. The V call is TRBV14, the J call TRBJ1-1; 9 bases agree with TRBD1. In germline, CDR1 is SGHDN, CDR2 FVKESK. CDR3 length: 14 residues. V was pared by 5 bases and J by 4 bases, with 5 bases of the junction left unmatched.

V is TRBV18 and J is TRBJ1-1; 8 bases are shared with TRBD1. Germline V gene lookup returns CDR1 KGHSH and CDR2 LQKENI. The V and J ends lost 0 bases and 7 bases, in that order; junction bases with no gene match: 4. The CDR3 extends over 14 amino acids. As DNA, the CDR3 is TGTGCCAGCTCACCACCGGGACAGGCAGGTGAAGCTTTCTTT. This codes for CASSPPGQAGEAFF.

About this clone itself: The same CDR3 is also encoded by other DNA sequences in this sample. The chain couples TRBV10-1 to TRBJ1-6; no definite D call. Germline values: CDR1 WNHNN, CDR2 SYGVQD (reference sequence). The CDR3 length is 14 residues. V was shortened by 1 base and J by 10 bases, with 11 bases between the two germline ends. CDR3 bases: TGCGCCAGCAGTGAGTACCGGGGTCGGTCACCCCTCCACTTT. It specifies CASSEYRGRSPLHF.

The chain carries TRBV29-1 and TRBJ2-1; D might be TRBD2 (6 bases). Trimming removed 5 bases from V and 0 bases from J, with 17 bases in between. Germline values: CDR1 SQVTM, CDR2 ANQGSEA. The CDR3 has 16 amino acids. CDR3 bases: TGCAGCGTTAACGGGGGAACGGAAGGCTCCTACAATGAGCAGTTCTTC. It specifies CSVNGGTEGSYNEQFF.

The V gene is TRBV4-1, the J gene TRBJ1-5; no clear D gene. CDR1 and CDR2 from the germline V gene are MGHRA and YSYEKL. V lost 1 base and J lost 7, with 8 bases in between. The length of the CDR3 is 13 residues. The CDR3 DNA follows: TGCGCCAGCAGCCAAGTGCAAGCCCAGCCCCAGCATTTT. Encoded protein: CASSQVQAQPQHF.

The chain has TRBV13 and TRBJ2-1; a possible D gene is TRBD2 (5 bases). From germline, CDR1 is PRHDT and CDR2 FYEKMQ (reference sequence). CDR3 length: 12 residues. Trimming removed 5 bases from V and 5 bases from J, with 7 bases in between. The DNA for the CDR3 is TGTGCCAGCAGCCTGACTAACAATGAGCAGTTCTTC. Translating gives CASSLTNNEQFF. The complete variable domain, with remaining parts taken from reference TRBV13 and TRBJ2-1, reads AAGVIQSPRHLIKEKRETATLKCYPIPRHDTVYWYQQGPGQDPQFLISFYEKMQSDKGSIPDRFSAQQFSDYHSELNMSSLELGDSALYFCASSLTNNEQFFGPGTRLTVL.

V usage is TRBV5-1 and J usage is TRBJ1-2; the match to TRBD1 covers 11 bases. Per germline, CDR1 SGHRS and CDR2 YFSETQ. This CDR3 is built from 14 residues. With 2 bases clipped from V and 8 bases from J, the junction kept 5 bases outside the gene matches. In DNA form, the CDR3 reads TGCGCCAGCAGCTTCGGACAGGGGGCGGGAGGCTACACCTTC. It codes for CASSFGQGAGGYTF.

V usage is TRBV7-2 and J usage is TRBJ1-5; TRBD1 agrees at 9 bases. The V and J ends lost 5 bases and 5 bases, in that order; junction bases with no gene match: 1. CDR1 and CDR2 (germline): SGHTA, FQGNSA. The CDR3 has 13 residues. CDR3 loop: CASSRTGDQPQHF. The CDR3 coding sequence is TGTGCCAGCAGCAGGACAGGGGATCAGCCCCAGCATTTT.

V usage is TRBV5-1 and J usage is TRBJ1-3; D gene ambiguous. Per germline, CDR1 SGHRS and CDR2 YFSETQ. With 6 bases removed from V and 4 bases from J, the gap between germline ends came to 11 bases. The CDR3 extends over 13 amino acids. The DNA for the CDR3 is TGCGCCAGCAATCCAGGTTCGGGAAACACCATATATTTT. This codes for CASNPGSGNTIYF.

In DNA form, the CDR3 reads TGTGCCTGGAGGGAGGAAAATAATTCACCCCTCCACTTT. It codes for CAWREENNSPLHF. V usage is TRBV30 and J usage is TRBJ1-6; D remains ambiguous. The CDR3 has 13 residues. V was pared by 3 bases and J by 5 bases, with 8 bases between. Germline V gene data show CDR1 as GTSNPN and CDR2 as SVGIG (reference sequence). Combining the CDR3 with reference TRBV30 and TRBJ1-6 gives the whole variable domain SQTIHQWPATLVQPVGSPLSLECTVEGTSNPNLYWYRQAAGRGLQLLFYSVGIGQISSEVPQNLSASRPQDRQFILSSKKLLLSDSGFYLCAWREENNSPLHFGNGTRLTVT.